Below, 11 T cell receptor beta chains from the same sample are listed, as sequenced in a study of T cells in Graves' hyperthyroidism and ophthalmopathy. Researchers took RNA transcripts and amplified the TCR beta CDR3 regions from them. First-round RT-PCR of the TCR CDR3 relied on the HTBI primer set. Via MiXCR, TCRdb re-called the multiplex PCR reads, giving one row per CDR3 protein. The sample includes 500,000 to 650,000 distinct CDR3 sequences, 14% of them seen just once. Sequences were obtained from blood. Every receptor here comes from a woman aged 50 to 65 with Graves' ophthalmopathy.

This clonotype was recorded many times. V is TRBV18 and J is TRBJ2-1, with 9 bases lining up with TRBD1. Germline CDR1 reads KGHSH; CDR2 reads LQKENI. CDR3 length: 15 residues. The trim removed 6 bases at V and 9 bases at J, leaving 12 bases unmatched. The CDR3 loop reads CASSSQGQGVAEQFF. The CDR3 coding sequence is TGTGCCAGCTCCTCACAGGGACAGGGAGTGGCTGAGCAGTTCTTC.

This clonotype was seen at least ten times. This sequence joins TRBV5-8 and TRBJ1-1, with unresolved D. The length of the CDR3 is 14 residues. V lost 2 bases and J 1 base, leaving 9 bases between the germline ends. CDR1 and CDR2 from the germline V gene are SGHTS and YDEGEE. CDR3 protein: CASSFVSRNTEAFF. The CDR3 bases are TGTGCCAGCAGCTTCGTTTCCAGGAACACTGAAGCTTTCTTT. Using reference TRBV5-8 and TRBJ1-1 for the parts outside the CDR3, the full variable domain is EAGVTQSPTHLIKTRGQQATLRCSPISGHTSVYWYQQALGLGLQFLLWYDEGEERNRGNFPPRFSGRQFPNYSSELNVNALELEDSALYLCASSFVSRNTEAFFGQGTRLTVV.

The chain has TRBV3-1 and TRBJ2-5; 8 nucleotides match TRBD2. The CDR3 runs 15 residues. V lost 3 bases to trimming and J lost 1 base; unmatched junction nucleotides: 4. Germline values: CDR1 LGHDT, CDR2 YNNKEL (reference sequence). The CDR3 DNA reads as TGTGCCAGCAGCCAGATTAGCGGGACCCAAGAGACCCAGTACTTC. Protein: CASSQISGTQETQYF.

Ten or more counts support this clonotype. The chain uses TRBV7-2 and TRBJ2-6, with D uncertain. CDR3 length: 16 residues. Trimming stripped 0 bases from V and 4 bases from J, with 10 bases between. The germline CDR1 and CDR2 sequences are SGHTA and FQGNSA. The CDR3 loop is CASSLATGRGANVLTF. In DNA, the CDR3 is TGTGCCAGCAGCTTAGCCACCGGGCGAGGGGCCAACGTCCTGACTTTC.

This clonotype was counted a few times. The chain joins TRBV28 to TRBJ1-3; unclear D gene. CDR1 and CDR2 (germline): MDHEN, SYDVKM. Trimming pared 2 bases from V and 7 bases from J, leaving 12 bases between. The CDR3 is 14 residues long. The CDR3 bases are TGTGCCAGCAGTTTACGTTTGGGAGGCAACACCATATATTTT. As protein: CASSLRLGGNTIYF.

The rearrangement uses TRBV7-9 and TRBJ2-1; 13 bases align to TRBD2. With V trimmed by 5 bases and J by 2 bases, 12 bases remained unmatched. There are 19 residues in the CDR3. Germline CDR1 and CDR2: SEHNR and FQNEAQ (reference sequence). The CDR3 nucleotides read TGTGCCAGCAGCCCGGGCGGGACTAGCGGGATAGCCCCCTACAATGAGCAGTTCTTC. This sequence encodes CASSPGGTSGIAPYNEQFF. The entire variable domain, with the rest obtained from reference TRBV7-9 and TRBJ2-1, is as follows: DTGVSQNPRHKITKRGQNVTFRCDPISEHNRLYWYRQTLGQGPEFLTYFQNEAQLEKSRLLSDRFSAERPKGSFSTLEIQRTEQGDSAMYLCASSPGGTSGIAPYNEQFFGPGTRLTVL.

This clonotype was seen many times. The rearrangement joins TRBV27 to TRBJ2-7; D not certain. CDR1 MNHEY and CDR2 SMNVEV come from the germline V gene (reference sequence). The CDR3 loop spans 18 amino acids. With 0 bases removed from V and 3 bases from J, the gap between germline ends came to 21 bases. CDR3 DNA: TGTGCCAGCAGTTTATCTGCCCGGTCCATAGGCCTAATCTACGAGCAGTACTTC. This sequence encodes CASSLSARSIGLIYEQYF.

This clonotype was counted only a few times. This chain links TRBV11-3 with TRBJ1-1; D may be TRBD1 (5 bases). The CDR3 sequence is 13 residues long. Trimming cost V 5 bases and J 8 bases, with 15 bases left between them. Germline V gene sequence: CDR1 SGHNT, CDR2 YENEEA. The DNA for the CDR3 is TGTGCCAGCAGCCAGACCAGGGCGGGGGAAGCTTTCTTT. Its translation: CASSQTRAGEAFF.

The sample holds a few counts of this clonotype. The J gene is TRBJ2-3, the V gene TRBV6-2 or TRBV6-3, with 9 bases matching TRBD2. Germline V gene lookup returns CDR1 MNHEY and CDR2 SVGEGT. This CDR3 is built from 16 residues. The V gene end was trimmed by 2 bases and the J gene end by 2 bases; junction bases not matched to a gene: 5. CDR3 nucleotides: TGTGCCAGCAGTTACCTCGGGACTAGCCCCACAGATACGCAGTATTTT. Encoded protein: CASSYLGTSPTDTQYF.

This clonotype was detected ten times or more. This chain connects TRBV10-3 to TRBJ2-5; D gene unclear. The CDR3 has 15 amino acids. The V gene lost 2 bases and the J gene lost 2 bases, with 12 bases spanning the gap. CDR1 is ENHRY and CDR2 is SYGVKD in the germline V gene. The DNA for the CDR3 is TGTGCCATCAGTGAGGGGTTGAGGACGCAAGAGACCCAGTACTTC. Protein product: CAISEGLRTQETQYF.

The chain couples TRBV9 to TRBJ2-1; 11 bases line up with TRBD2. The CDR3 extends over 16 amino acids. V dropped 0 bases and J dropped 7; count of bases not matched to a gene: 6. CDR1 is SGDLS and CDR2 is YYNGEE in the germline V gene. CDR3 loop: CASSVGSLAGVNEQFF. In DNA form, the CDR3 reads TGTGCCAGCAGCGTAGGATCACTAGCGGGAGTTAATGAGCAGTTCTTC.